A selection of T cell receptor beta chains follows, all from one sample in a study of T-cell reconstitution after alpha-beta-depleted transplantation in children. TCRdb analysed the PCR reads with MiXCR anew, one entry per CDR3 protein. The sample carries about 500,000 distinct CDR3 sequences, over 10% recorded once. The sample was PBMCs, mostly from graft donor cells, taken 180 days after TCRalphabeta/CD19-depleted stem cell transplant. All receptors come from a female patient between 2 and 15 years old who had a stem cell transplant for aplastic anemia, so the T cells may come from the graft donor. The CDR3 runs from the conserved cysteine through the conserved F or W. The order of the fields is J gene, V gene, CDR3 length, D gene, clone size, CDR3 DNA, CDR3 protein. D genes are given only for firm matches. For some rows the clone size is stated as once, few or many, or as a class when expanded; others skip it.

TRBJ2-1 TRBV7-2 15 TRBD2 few TGTGCCAGCAGCTTAGCACTAGCGGGCTGGAGTGAGCAGTTCTTC CASSLALAGWSEQFF
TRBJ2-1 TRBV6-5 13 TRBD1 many TGTGCCAGCAGTTACCAGGGGGCGGGTGAGCAGTTCTTC CASSYQGAGEQFF
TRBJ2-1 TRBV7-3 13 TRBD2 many TGTGCCAGCAGCTTACTAGCGGGCAATGAGCAGTTCTTC CASSLLAGNEQFF
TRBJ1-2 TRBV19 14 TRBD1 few TGTGCCAGTAGTATTGGGGACAGGGGAGACGGCTACACCTTC CASSIGDRGDGYTF
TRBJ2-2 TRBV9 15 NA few TGTGCCAGCAGCGTAGTTCCAGGAGTCACCGGGGAGCTGTTTTTT CASSVVPGVTGELFF
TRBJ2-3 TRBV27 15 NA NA TGTGCCACTGCTTTTGGGGTCCTACGCACAGATACGCAGTATTTT CATAFGVLRTDTQYF
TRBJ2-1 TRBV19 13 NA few TGTGCCAGTAGCCGGACAGCCGGCAATGAGCAGTTCTTC CASSRTAGNEQFF
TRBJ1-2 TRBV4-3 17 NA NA TGCGCCAGCAGCCAACCGCTAAAACCGGGTTCGTTTTATGGCTACACCTTC CASSQPLKPGSFYGYTF
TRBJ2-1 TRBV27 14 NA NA TGTGCCAGCAGTTTACAGCCCGTTGGGGGTGAGCAGTTCTTC CASSLQPVGGEQFF
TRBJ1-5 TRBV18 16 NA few TGTGCCAGCTCACAACCGGGGGGGCTTAGCAATCAGCCCCAGCATTTT CASSQPGGLSNQPQHF
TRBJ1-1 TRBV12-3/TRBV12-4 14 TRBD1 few TGTGCCAGCACTAACTCCGGGACAGGGACTGAAGCTTTCTTT CASTNSGTGTEAFF
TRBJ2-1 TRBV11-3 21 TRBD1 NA TGTGCCAGCAGCCAGGGAGTTTGGACAGGCAGTAGCTGGAGCTCCTACAATGAGCAGTTCTTC CASSQGVWTGSSWSSYNEQFF
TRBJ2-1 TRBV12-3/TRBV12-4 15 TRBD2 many TGTGCCAGCAGCAAGGGTACTAGCGGGAATAATGAGCAGTTCTTC CASSKGTSGNNEQFF
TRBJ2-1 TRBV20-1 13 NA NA TGCAGTGAGGGCGGCAACTCCTACAATGAGCAGTTCTTC CSEGGNSYNEQFF
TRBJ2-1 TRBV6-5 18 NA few TGTGCCAGCAGTTACTCGGGTCCCTTGGCGGGCCTATACAATGAGCAGTTCTTC CASSYSGPLAGLYNEQFF
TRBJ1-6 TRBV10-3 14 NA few TGTGCCATCAGTGACCCGCAGGGAAGTTCACCCCTCCACTTT CAISDPQGSSPLHF
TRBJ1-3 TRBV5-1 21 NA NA TGCGCCAGCAGCTTGCTTACCGGGACACGATCCTCGATTAACTCTGGAAACACCATATATTTT CASSLLTGTRSSINSGNTIYF
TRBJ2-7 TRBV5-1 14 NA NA TGCGCCAGCAGCAACGGGGACGGAATGTACGAGCAGTACTTC CASSNGDGMYEQYF
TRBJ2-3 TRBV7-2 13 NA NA TGTGCCAGCAGCTTGGGGCCCCCAGATACGCAGTATTTT CASSLGPPDTQYF
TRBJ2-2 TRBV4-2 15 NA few TGTGCCAGCAGCCAAAAAGGAGGAAACACCGGGGAGCTGTTTTTT CASSQKGGNTGELFF
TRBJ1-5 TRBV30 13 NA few TGTGCCTGGAGTCGACGAGATAATCAGCCCCAGCATTTT CAWSRRDNQPQHF
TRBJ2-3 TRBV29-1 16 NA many TGCAGCGTTGAAGATCAGGGCGGGGGCTACACAGATACGCAGTATTTT CSVEDQGGGYTDTQYF
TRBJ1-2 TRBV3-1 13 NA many TGTGCCAGCAGCCAGACGGGAGCTTATGGCTACACCTTC CASSQTGAYGYTF
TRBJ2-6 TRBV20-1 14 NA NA TGCAGTGCTTTGACGCGCAGGGCGGCCAACGTCCTGACTTTC CSALTRRAANVLTF
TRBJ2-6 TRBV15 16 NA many TGTGCCACCAGCAGGGAGTCAGGGGTTGGGGCCAACGTCCTGACTTTC CATSRESGVGANVLTF
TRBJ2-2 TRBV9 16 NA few TGTGCCAGCAGCGTCGGCGGGTCCCAGAACACCGGGGAGCTGTTTTTT CASSVGGSQNTGELFF
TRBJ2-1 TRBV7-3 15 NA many TGTGCCAGCAGCTTAACGGGGAGCTCCTACAATGAGCAGTTCTTC CASSLTGSSYNEQFF
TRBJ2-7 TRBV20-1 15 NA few TGCAGTGCTACCAGCGGGCCCCGCCTGTTCTACGAGCAGTACTTC CSATSGPRLFYEQYF
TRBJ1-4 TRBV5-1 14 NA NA TGCGCCAGCAGGGCAGGGGCAACTAATGAAAAACTGTTTTTT CASRAGATNEKLFF